Shown below are 28 T cell receptor beta chains from a single sample sequenced in a study of cytomegalovirus exposure and HLA in healthy donors (dated by TCRdb to the late 2010s). Library construction relied on the immunoSEQ multiplex PCR assay. A mixture of 60 forward primers for TCR Vbeta segments and 13 reverse primers for TCR Jbeta segments was used in the multiplex PCR. The table comes from immuneACCESS by way of TCRdb, which keeps in-frame sequences with V and J called. Part of the clones is missing from these tables; in studies checked, under half for an unresolved V gene and the rest for unknown reasons. The sample's table lists a count of 120,000 or so clones. Approximately 3.9% of the sample is in the top ten clones. The sample comprised PBMCs. Receptors originate from a man aged 18 to 30 in good health and CMV-seronegative.

This CDR3 is CAAHLQGIKGIQYF. CDR3 coding DNA: TGTGCCGCCCACTTACAGGGTATCAAGGGCATTCAGTACTTC. V gene TRBV6-1 combines with J gene TRBJ2-4, with D tentatively TRBD1 (6 bases). The V end lost 11 bases, the J end lost 9 bases, and 23 bases lay between the germline ends. This CDR3 spans 14 amino acids. Germline CDR1 reads MNHNS; CDR2 reads SASEGT.

The CDR3 is CASSLDSGVQTQYF. The CDR3 nucleotides read TGTGCCAGCAGCTTGGATAGCGGGGTTCAGACCCAGTACTTC. The chain uses TRBV7-9 and TRBJ2-5, with 8 nucleotides matching TRBD2. CDR3 length equals 14 residues. Germline trimming cut 3 bases from V and 6 bases from J; bases unmatched to any gene: 6. Germline V gives CDR1 SEHNR, CDR2 FQNEAQ (reference sequence).

V gene TRBV7-6 combines with J gene TRBJ2-5; 8 nucleotides agree with TRBD1. CDR1 is SGHVS and CDR2 is FNYEAQ in the germline V gene. CDR3 length equals 15 residues. J lost 5 bases, V lost 3 bases, and 8 bases had no gene match. The CDR3 DNA follows: TGTGCCAGCAGCTTCGGACAGGGAGAAGGGGAGACCCAGTACTTC. Translating gives CASSFGQGEGETQYF.

The gene calls are TRBV30 and TRBJ2-3, with 8 positions matching TRBD2. The V and J ends lost 0 bases and 0 bases, in that order; junction bases with no gene match: 2. The CDR3 runs to 15 residues. Per germline, CDR1 GTSNPN and CDR2 SVGIG (reference sequence). The CDR3 bases are TGTGCCTGGAGTGTACTAGCGGCTAGCACAGATACGCAGTATTTT. Amino acid sequence: CAWSVLAASTDTQYF.

The CDR3 DNA reads TGCGCCAGCAGGAGGTTTTCCGGGACATCCCCCTACGAGCAGTACTTC. This codes for CASRRFSGTSPYEQYF. The J gene is TRBJ2-7, the V gene TRBV5-1; perhaps TRBD1 as D (6 bases). Deletions cut 5 bases from V and 2 bases from J, with 20 bases between. Germline loops: CDR1 SGHRS, CDR2 YFSETQ. The CDR3 spans 16 residues.

V gene TRBV7-9 combines with J gene TRBJ1-2; tentatively, D is TRBD1 (5 bases). Looked up from germline, CDR1 is SEHNR and CDR2 is FQNEAQ (reference sequence). This CDR3 comprises 15 residues. Trimming took 3 bases from V and 7 from J, leaving 18 bases between them. The CDR3 here is CASSFAGQIRSGYTF. Written as DNA, the CDR3 is TGTGCCAGCAGCTTTGCAGGGCAGATCAGGTCTGGCTACACCTTC.

This sequence joins TRBV5-1 and TRBJ1-1, with D maybe TRBD1 (5 bases). Between the trimmed V and J ends, which lost 0 bases and 11 bases, there was a span of 14 bases. The germline gives CDR1 SGHRS, CDR2 YFSETQ. The CDR3 has 13 residues. The CDR3 DNA sequence: TGCGCCAGCAGCTTGGATGGGGGGTTGGGGGCTTTCTTT. Residues: CASSLDGGLGAFF.

A word on this clone: An end of the junction differs from the germline gene, which may be a read error. Other DNA sequences from this sample encode an identical CDR3 as well. The gene calls are TRBV28 and TRBJ1-2, with a tentative D call TRBD1 (6 bases). CDR1 and CDR2 from the germline V gene are MDHEN and SYDVKM. The CDR3 totals 13 residues. This chain's CDR3 is CASSLGQFYGYTF. CDR3 nucleotides: TGCGCCAGCAGTTTAGGACAGTTTTATGGCTACACCTTC.

V is TRBV10-2 and J is TRBJ2-1; 16 nucleotides agree with TRBD2. This CDR3 is 17 amino acids long. Germline CDR1 reads WSHSY; CDR2 reads SAAADI. Trimming cost V 8 bases and J 0 bases; bases outside gene matches: 4. Written as DNA, the CDR3 is TGCGCCAGCGGGGGACTAGCGGGGGGGAGCTCCTACAATGAGCAGTTCTTC. Protein product: CASGGLAGGSSYNEQFF.

The chain recombines TRBV15 with TRBJ2-1, with a possible D match to TRBD2 (6 bases). V shed 5 bases and J shed 10 bases, with 21 bases lying between them. The CDR3 totals 15 residues. Germline V gene lookup returns CDR1 LNHNV and CDR2 YYDKDF (reference sequence). CDR3 amino acids: CATSARATTRGEQFF. CDR3 DNA: TGTGCCACCAGCGCCCGAGCGACAACCCGGGGGGAGCAGTTCTTC.

J is TRBJ1-1 and V is TRBV7-6; 7 bases agree with TRBD1. The germline V gene has CDR1 SGHVS and CDR2 FNYEAQ. The CDR3 loop spans 14 amino acids. Trimming cost V 5 bases and J 0 bases; bases outside gene matches: 3. Here the CDR3 DNA reads TGTGCCAGCAGCCAGGGACAGATGAACACTGAAGCTTTCTTT. It encodes CASSQGQMNTEAFF.

The chain couples TRBV21-1 to TRBJ1-2; TRBD1 reflects the table's D call only, with no check against the DNA. TRBV21-1 is termed a pseudogene. The CDR3 has 16 amino acids. CDR3 protein: CASSKGVGDKEYGYTF. In DNA form, the CDR3 reads TGTGCCAGCAGCAAAGGGGTGGGGGACAAAGAGTATGGCTACACCTTC.

About this clone: This specimen includes other DNA sequences encoding the same CDR3. CDR3 DNA: TGCGCCAGCAGCTTGGTATCAGTGAACACTGAAGCTTTCTTT. It specifies CASSLVSVNTEAFF. The J gene is TRBJ1-1, the V gene TRBV5-1; D is unclear. CDR1 and CDR2 from the germline V gene are SGHRS and YFSETQ. This CDR3 is built from 14 residues. Between the trimmed V and J ends, which lost 0 bases and 0 bases, there was a span of 6 bases. The full variable domain, with the rest looked up from reference TRBV5-1 and TRBJ1-1, is KAGVTQTPRYLIKTRGQQVTLSCSPISGHRSVSWYQQTPGQGLQFLFEYFSETQRNKGNFPGRFSGRQFSNSRSEMNVSTLELGDSALYLCASSLVSVNTEAFFGQGTRLTVV.

The J gene is TRBJ2-7, the V gene TRBV6-5; 12 bases are a match to TRBD1. Trimming took 6 bases from V and 4 from J; bases not matched to a gene: 7. The germline V gene encodes CDR1 MNHEY and CDR2 SVGAGI. This CDR3 has 15 residues. CDR3 region: CASSYRGQGAYEQYF. DNA of the CDR3: TGTGCCAGCAGCTACAGGGGACAGGGGGCGTACGAGCAGTACTTC.

The V call is TRBV11-2, the J call TRBJ2-1; 11 nucleotides line up with TRBD2. V shed 2 bases, J shed 6 bases, and the junction held 9 bases outside the gene matches. Germline CDR1 reads SGHAT; CDR2 reads FQNNGV. CDR3 size: 17 residues. The DNA of the CDR3 is TGTGCCAGCAGCTTATATCCGGGACTAGCGGCCTTCAATGAGCAGTTCTTC. As protein: CASSLYPGLAAFNEQFF.

The chain joins TRBV5-1 to TRBJ1-2; no clear D gene. The CDR3 has 14 amino acids. The germline V and J ends were trimmed by 1 base and 2 bases, with 9 bases remaining between them. CDR1 SGHRS and CDR2 YFSETQ come from the germline V gene. The CDR3 DNA sequence: TGCGCCAGCAGCTTGTATGGGAGCAACTATGGCTACACCTTC. Translated, it gives CASSLYGSNYGYTF.

The CDR3 DNA is TGTGCCAGCAGCGCGCTATATGAGGGGGCATCCAATGAAAAACTGTTTTTT. It translates to CASSALYEGASNEKLFF. The J gene is TRBJ1-4, the V gene TRBV9; 7 bases agree with TRBD1. The CDR3 runs to 17 residues. Looked up from germline, CDR1 is SGDLS and CDR2 is YYNGEE. V lost 3 bases to trimming and J lost 5 bases; unmatched junction nucleotides: 13.

The chain links TRBV7-9 to TRBJ2-7; D not resolved. The ends were cut back, 1 base at V and 0 bases at J, with 16 bases in the middle. Per germline, CDR1 SEHNR and CDR2 FQNEAQ (reference sequence). The CDR3 runs 17 residues. CDR3 protein: CASSLVGGEINSYEQYF. The DNA of the CDR3 is TGTGCCAGCAGCTTAGTAGGCGGCGAAATAAACTCCTACGAGCAGTACTTC.

The chain is built from TRBV9 and TRBJ2-7; TRBD2 matches 9 bases. This CDR3 has 14 amino acids. Germline V lookup: CDR1 SGDLS, CDR2 YYNGEE. The V segment lost 4 bases and the J segment 6 bases; nucleotides outside the gene matches: 8. For the CDR3, the DNA is TGTGCCAGCAGCAAAGTCGGGACTAGCTTCGAGCAGTACTTC. Translated: CASSKVGTSFEQYF. The complete variable domain, with remaining parts taken from reference TRBV9 and TRBJ2-7, reads DSGVTQTPKHLITATGQRVTLRCSPRSGDLSVYWYQQSLDQGLQFLIQYYNGEERAKGNILERFSAQQFPDLHSELNLSSLELGDSALYFCASSKVGTSFEQYFGPGTRLTVT.

The rearrangement joins TRBV19 to TRBJ1-2; D is unresolved. Per the germline V gene, CDR1 is LNHDA and CDR2 is SQIVND (reference sequence). There are 16 residues in the CDR3. V shed 5 bases and J shed 0 bases, with 16 bases lying between them. The CDR3 spells CASSGPTVAANYGYTF. The CDR3 DNA follows: TGTGCCAGTAGTGGCCCTACAGTTGCCGCTAACTATGGCTACACCTTC.

The chain carries TRBV7-9 and TRBJ2-6; TRBD1 aligns across 8 bases. V gave up 5 bases and J gave up 0 bases; unmatched junction bases: 9. This CDR3 comprises 18 residues. CDR1 SEHNR and CDR2 FQNEAQ come from the germline V gene (reference sequence). The CDR3 nucleotides read TGTGCCAGCAGCGGAGGACAGGGCGTTCGCTCTGGGGCCAACGTCCTGACTTTC. This translates into CASSGGQGVRSGANVLTF.

The chain employs TRBV4-1 and TRBJ2-3, with 9 bases fitting TRBD2. The J segment lost 1 base and the V segment lost 0 bases, leaving 8 bases of the junction unmatched. This CDR3 has 18 residues. Per the germline V gene, CDR1 is MGHRA and CDR2 is YSYEKL. CDR3 sequence: CASSQDGGGGLGTDTQYF. The CDR3 coding sequence is TGCGCCAGCAGCCAAGATGGCGGGGGGGGCCTCGGCACAGATACGCAGTATTTT.

The chain is built from TRBV5-1 and TRBJ2-7; 7 positions match TRBD2. With V trimmed by 0 bases and J by 0 bases, 3 bases remained unmatched. Germline V gives CDR1 SGHRS, CDR2 YFSETQ. The CDR3 extends over 15 amino acids. The CDR3 DNA is TGCGCCAGCAGCTTGGCCGGGGGGAGCTCCTACGAGCAGTACTTC. This gives the protein CASSLAGGSSYEQYF.

The rearrangement uses TRBV7-9 and TRBJ1-1, with 10 bases matching TRBD1. This CDR3 region has 15 residues. V lost 1 base, J lost 5 bases, and 4 bases stayed unmatched. CDR1 is SEHNR, CDR2 FQNEAQ, per germline (reference sequence). The CDR3, as DNA: TGTGCCAGCAGCTTAGGCGGGACAGGGGAAACTGAAGCTTTCTTT. Encoded protein: CASSLGGTGETEAFF.

The chain recombines TRBV20-1 with TRBJ2-1; TRBD2 might be the D (6 bases). The V end was cut by 6 bases, the J end by 5 bases, with 8 bases between. The CDR3 contains 11 residues. Germline CDR1 is DFQATT and CDR2 is SNEGSKA (reference sequence). The CDR3 nucleotides read TGCAGTGCGGGGGAGGACAATGAGCAGTTCTTC. It translates to CSAGEDNEQFF.

The rearrangement joins TRBV27 to TRBJ2-3; D may be TRBD2 (7 bases). The germline CDR1 and CDR2 sequences are MNHEY and SMNVEV (reference sequence). V was pared by 8 bases and J by 4 bases, with 19 bases between. The length of the CDR3 is 15 residues. In DNA form, the CDR3 reads TGTGCCAGCCGACCAGGGGCGGGAGTAGCAGATACGCAGTATTTT. Translation: CASRPGAGVADTQYF.

This sequence joins TRBV5-1 and TRBJ2-3, with 10 nucleotides matching TRBD1. The junction had 8 bases not matched to a gene; V was cut back by 2 bases and J by 5 bases. Germline CDR1 reads SGHRS; CDR2 reads YFSETQ. This CDR3 comprises 16 residues. CDR3 coding DNA: TGCGCCAGCAGCTTCTCGCCGGGGACAGGGGTAGATACGCAGTATTTT. This codes for CASSFSPGTGVDTQYF.

This chain links TRBV5-6 with TRBJ1-1; D is unclear. Between the trimmed V and J ends, which lost 4 bases and 6 bases, there was a span of 7 bases. This CDR3 comprises 11 residues. Germline-derived CDR1 and CDR2 are SGHDT and YYEEEE. CDR3: CASSVRSEAFF. The CDR3 region has the DNA TGTGCCAGCAGCGTTCGGTCTGAAGCTTTCTTT.